What follows are 6 T cell receptor beta chains derived from one specimen sequenced in a study of early T cells in non-severe SARS-CoV-2 infection. TCRdb processed the 5' RACE reads anew with MiXCR; each CDR3 protein has one entry. The table shows fewer than 95,000 distinct CDR3 sequences, with around 17% occurring only once. The sample was whole blood, taken at baseline. The receptors stem from an adult who was a healthcare worker with PCR-confirmed SARS-CoV-2 infection or an uninfected control (not recorded which).

This chain connects TRBV2 to TRBJ2-1; D ambiguous. CDR3 length: 15 amino acids. Germline V CDR1 and CDR2: SNHLY, FYNNEI. V was clipped by 8 bases and J by 2 bases, with 16 bases between them. CDR3 in amino acids: CASLPRKLAYNEQFF. The CDR3 region has the DNA TGTGCCAGCCTACCGAGGAAGCTAGCCTACAATGAGCAGTTCTTC.

This clonotype was observed a handful of times. The V and J genes are TRBV4-1 and TRBJ2-2; TRBD2 matches at 8 bases. CDR3 length equals 14 residues. Germline assignment: CDR1 MGHRA and CDR2 YSYEKL. V lost 4 bases, J lost 8 bases, and 6 bases stayed unmatched. The CDR3 sequence: CASSPSGRRGELFF. The DNA for the CDR3 is TGCGCCAGCAGCCCTAGCGGGCGGAGGGGGGAGCTGTTTTTT.

This clonotype occurred a few times. This chain links TRBV6-1 with TRBJ2-7; 7 positions match TRBD2. The CDR3 covers 15 residues. V was clipped by 7 bases and J by 6 bases; unmatched bases: 15. CDR1 and CDR2 from the germline V gene are MNHNS and SASEGT. CDR3 nucleotide sequence: TGTGCCAGCAAGTGGGAGGGTCAAACGAATCTCGAGCAGTACTTC. Translated, it gives CASKWEGQTNLEQYF.

V usage is TRBV5-4 and J usage is TRBJ2-1, with 13 bases that match TRBD2. There are 15 residues in the CDR3. The germline gives CDR1 SGHNT, CDR2 YYREEE (reference sequence). The trim removed 4 bases at V and 5 bases at J, leaving 3 bases unmatched. CDR3 coding DNA: TGTGCCAGCAGCCAGGGACTAGCGGGAAACAATGAGCAGTTCTTC. Protein: CASSQGLAGNNEQFF.

CDR3 nucleotides: TGTGCCAGCAGCTCCAGGGTGGGCAATCAGCCCCAGCATTTT. Its translation is CASSSRVGNQPQHF. The rearrangement uses TRBV13 and TRBJ1-5; D is possibly TRBD1 (5 bases). V shed 4 bases and J shed 2 bases, with 9 bases lying between them. This CDR3 spans 14 amino acids. Germline V gene data show CDR1 as PRHDT and CDR2 as FYEKMQ (reference sequence).

This clonotype was detected a few times. This rearrangement joins TRBV4-3 to TRBJ2-5; D gene ambiguous. The CDR3 loop spans 15 amino acids. The germline V gene encodes CDR1 LGHNA and CDR2 YSLEER. Trimming took off 0 bases at V and 0 bases at J, with 8 bases between the two ends. The CDR3 DNA is TGCGCCAGCAGCCAAGAAGGACGGCACCAAGAGACCCAGTACTTC. This codes for CASSQEGRHQETQYF.